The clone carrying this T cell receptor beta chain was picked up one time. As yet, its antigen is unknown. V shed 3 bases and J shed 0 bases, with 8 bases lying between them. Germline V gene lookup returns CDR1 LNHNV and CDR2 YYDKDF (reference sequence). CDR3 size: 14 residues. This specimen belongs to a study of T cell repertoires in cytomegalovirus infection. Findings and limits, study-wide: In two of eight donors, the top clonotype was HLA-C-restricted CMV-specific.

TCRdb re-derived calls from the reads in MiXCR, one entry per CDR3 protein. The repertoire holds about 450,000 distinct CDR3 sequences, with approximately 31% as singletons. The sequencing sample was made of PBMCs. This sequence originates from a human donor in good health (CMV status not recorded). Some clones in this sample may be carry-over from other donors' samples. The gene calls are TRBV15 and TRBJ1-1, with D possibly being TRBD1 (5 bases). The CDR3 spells CATSSLDMNTEAFF. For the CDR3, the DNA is TGTGCCACCAGCAGCTTGGACATGAACACTGAAGCTTTCTTT.